Below are 15 T cell receptor beta chains sequenced from a single sample in a study of blood T cell repertoires in COVID-19. Assay: immunoSEQ multiplex PCR; the TCRdb copy retains only in-frame clones and omits some. The sample has roughly 210,000 clones; 84% are singletons. Sequencing was done on a sample of peripheral blood. The receptors here all came from a woman aged 80 or older with COVID-19, enrolled during active disease.

This clone was observed a single time. The J gene is TRBJ1-5, the V gene TRBV5-1; TRBD1 might be the D (6 bases). Germline V CDR1 and CDR2: SGHRS, YFSETQ. The CDR3 covers 14 residues. V was trimmed by 0 bases and J by 4 bases, leaving 8 bases between them. CDR3 loop: CASSLGGPNQPQHF. CDR3 nucleotides: TGCGCCAGCAGCTTGGGGGGGCCTAATCAGCCCCAGCATTTT.

The gene calls are TRBV10-3 and TRBJ1-2; TRBD1 matches 7 bases. Germline CDR1 and CDR2: ENHRY and SYGVKD. The CDR3 runs to 13 residues. Unmatched junction bases numbered 2, after V lost 5 bases and J lost 2 bases. DNA of the CDR3: TGTGCCATCAGTAAGGGACAGAACTATGGCTACACCTTC. As protein: CAISKGQNYGYTF.

The chain joins TRBV10-3 to TRBJ1-6, with D perhaps TRBD1 (6 bases). The CDR3 is made up of 14 amino acids. Trimming stripped 6 bases from V and 5 bases from J, with 11 bases between. Germline assignment: CDR1 ENHRY and CDR2 SYGVKD. This CDR3 reads CAIRTGTDNSPLHF. The DNA of the CDR3 is TGTGCCATCAGGACAGGCACGGATAATTCACCCCTCCACTTT.

This chain connects TRBV27 to TRBJ1-5, with D unresolved. This CDR3 comprises 13 residues. V lost 4 bases and J 5 bases, leaving 9 bases between the germline ends. Germline-derived CDR1 and CDR2 are MNHEY and SMNVEV (reference sequence). The CDR3 loop reads CASSWNRDQPQHF. CDR3 in DNA: TGTGCCAGCAGTTGGAACCGGGATCAGCCCCAGCATTTT.

This clone was counted once. The genes are TRBV6-5 and TRBJ2-1; 7 nucleotides agree with TRBD1. J lost 8 bases, V lost 3 bases, and 10 bases had no gene match. The CDR3 is 15 amino acids. The germline V gene has CDR1 MNHEY and CDR2 SVGAGI. The CDR3 DNA follows: TGTGCCAGCAGTTATTCGGGACAGCGTAGGGATGAGCAGTTCTTC. This sequence encodes CASSYSGQRRDEQFF.

The CDR3: CASSPIPSGGKTDTQYF. CDR3 coding DNA: TGTGCCAGCTCCCCCATACCTAGCGGGGGGAAGACAGATACGCAGTATTTT. The chain uses TRBV18 and TRBJ2-3; 11 nucleotides agree with TRBD2. J was trimmed by 3 bases and V by 6 bases; bases with no gene match: 11. Germline CDR1 and CDR2: KGHSH and LQKENI. The CDR3 extends over 17 amino acids.

The CDR3 loop is CASSPTGVTNTGELFF. CDR3 DNA: TGTGCCAGCAGCCCTACAGGTGTCACGAACACCGGGGAGCTGTTTTTT. The rearrangement uses TRBV7-7 and TRBJ2-2, with D possibly TRBD1 on 5 matching bases. Germline V gives CDR1 SSHAT, CDR2 FNYEAQ (reference sequence). The CDR3 runs 16 residues. Trimming shortened V by 5 bases and J by 0 bases, and 13 bases separated the two germline ends.

V gene TRBV6-5 combines with J gene TRBJ2-1, with TRBD2 identical over 8 bases. The junction had 8 bases not matched to a gene; V was cut back by 8 bases and J by 5 bases. The germline V gene has CDR1 MNHEY and CDR2 SVGAGI. The CDR3 has 14 amino acids. The CDR3 nucleotides are TGTGCCAGCCAGAGCGGGGGCCTGCACAATGAGCAGTTCTTC. Amino acid sequence: CASQSGGLHNEQFF.

The rearrangement joins TRBV3-1 (or the pseudogene TRBV3-2) to TRBJ1-3, with D uncertain. The CDR3 extends over 13 amino acids. V dropped 3 bases and J dropped 0 bases, with 3 bases sitting between them. Germline V gene lookup returns CDR1 LGHDT and CDR2 YNNKEL (reference sequence). CDR3 sequence: CASSHFSGNTIYF. CDR3 in DNA: TGTGCCAGCAGCCACTTCTCTGGAAACACCATATATTTT.

This chain connects TRBV5-1 to TRBJ1-2; 8 bases fit TRBD1. Germline V lookup: CDR1 SGHRS, CDR2 YFSETQ. V dropped 4 bases and J dropped 3; count of bases not matched to a gene: 2. This CDR3 has 13 amino acids. The DNA for the CDR3 is TGCGCCAGCAGCCCACAGGGGGACTATGGCTACACCTTC. It encodes CASSPQGDYGYTF.

Details on this clone: The same CDR3 is also encoded by other DNA sequences in this sample. This chain connects TRBV10-2 to TRBJ1-4, with D possibly TRBD1 on 6 matching bases. Trimming took 3 bases from V and 8 from J, leaving 7 bases between them. This CDR3 comprises 12 residues. The germline gives CDR1 WSHSY, CDR2 SAAADI. In DNA, the CDR3 is TGCGCCAGCAGTGAACAGGGAGAAAAACTGTTTTTT. This translates into CASSEQGEKLFF.

The J gene is TRBJ2-5, the V gene TRBV7-2; a weak D match, TRBD2 (6 bases). This CDR3 is 16 amino acids long. V lost 4 bases to trimming and J lost 1 base, with 16 bases between them. Germline values: CDR1 SGHTA, CDR2 FQGNSA. The CDR3 DNA is TGTGCCAGCAGCTCCAAAAGGCGGGGACTCCAAGAGACCCAGTACTTC. Translated, it gives CASSSKRRGLQETQYF.

The chain links TRBV10-1 to TRBJ2-7, with 12 bases lining up with TRBD1. J gave up 2 bases and V 5 bases, and 4 bases lay outside the gene matches. Per germline, CDR1 WNHNN and CDR2 SYGVQD (reference sequence). This CDR3 comprises 15 residues. The CDR3 region has the DNA TGCGCCAGCAGTCGGGACAGGGGGCCCACCTACGAGCAGTACGTC. It encodes CASSRDRGPTYEQYV.

The V gene is TRBV6-5, the J gene TRBJ1-1; D is possibly TRBD1 (6 bases). The CDR3 contains 15 residues. Trimming removed 5 bases from V and 5 bases from J, with 18 bases in between. Germline CDR1 MNHEY, CDR2 SVGAGI. CDR3 residues: CASSRNRAGETEAFF. CDR3 nucleotide sequence: TGTGCCAGCAGTCGTAACCGGGCAGGGGAGACTGAAGCTTTCTTT.

This clone was seen a single time. The chain is built from TRBV28 and TRBJ1-5; D is ambiguous. The CDR3 contains 11 residues. Germline V lookup: CDR1 MDHEN, CDR2 SYDVKM. Trimming took 8 bases from V and 2 from J, leaving 4 bases between them. In DNA form, the CDR3 reads TGTGCCAGCGGAGGCAATCAGCCCCAGCATTTT. Encoded protein: CASGGNQPQHF. The full variable domain, completed using reference TRBV28 and TRBJ1-5, is DVKVTQSSRYLVKRTGEKVFLECVQDMDHENMFWYRQDPGLGLRLIYFSYDVKMKEKGDIPEGYSVSREKKERFSLILESASTNQTSMYLCASGGNQPQHFGDGTRLSIL.